This T cell receptor beta chain was profiled in a study of T cell repertoires in cytomegalovirus infection. This clonotype was seen only once. Antigen unknown. Each CDR3 protein gets one entry after TCRdb re-called the reads with MiXCR. The repertoire holds 140,000 to 150,000 distinct CDR3 sequences, 32% seen once, with 45% to 55% in the top ten. The V gene lost 3 bases and the J gene lost 2 bases, with 17 bases spanning the gap. This CDR3 comprises 17 residues. Germline CDR1 SNHLY, CDR2 FYNNEI. This sequence was found in a human donor in good health (CMV status not recorded). Some clones in this sample may be carry-over from other donors' samples. The sample consisted of CD8+ T cells from cultured PBMCs, taken from culture after CMV antigen stimulation. The V and J genes are TRBV2 and TRBJ1-3; D unclear. As DNA, the CDR3 is TGTGCCAGCAGTGATCCGGACGCAACTCCTCCTGGAAACACCATATATTTT. Its translation is CASSDPDATPPGNTIYF.